This TCR beta chain was obtained from a study of CD8+CD57+ T cells in acquired aplastic anemia. Study-wide background: Mean DNA quantity obtained from sorted CD4+ and CD8+ cells was about 3 ug.

The V and J ends lost 1 base and 4 bases respectively, with 17 bases between them. This CDR3 comprises 15 residues. Germline V lookup: CDR1 DFQATT, CDR2 SNEGSKA (reference sequence). Overall study findings and caveats: The study identified roughly 29 CD8+ CDR3 sequences shared by patients and controls.

Before being chosen for sequencing, patients had shown CD8+CD57+ cell expansion by flow cytometry. In all patients, the disease was severe acquired aplastic anemia. Sampling of blood occurred while the patients had still received no therapy. On this clonotype itself: Its antigen is still unknown.

Genomic DNA provided the template from which TCR beta VDJ and CDR3 profiles were obtained. Each CDR3 protein gets one entry after TCRdb re-called the reads with MiXCR. The sample records around 42,000 distinct CDR3 sequences, roughly two thirds being singletons. The chain combines TRBV20-1 with TRBJ2-7, with D maybe TRBD2 (6 bases). The receptor comes from a human donor with aplastic anemia. Sequencing was done on a sample of sorted CD4+, CD8+, or CD8+CD57+ T cells (not recorded which) from PBMCs. CDR3 sequence: CSARGYEFGGYEQYF. The CDR3 DNA reads TGCAGTGCTAGAGGATATGAGTTCGGGGGATACGAGCAGTACTTC.